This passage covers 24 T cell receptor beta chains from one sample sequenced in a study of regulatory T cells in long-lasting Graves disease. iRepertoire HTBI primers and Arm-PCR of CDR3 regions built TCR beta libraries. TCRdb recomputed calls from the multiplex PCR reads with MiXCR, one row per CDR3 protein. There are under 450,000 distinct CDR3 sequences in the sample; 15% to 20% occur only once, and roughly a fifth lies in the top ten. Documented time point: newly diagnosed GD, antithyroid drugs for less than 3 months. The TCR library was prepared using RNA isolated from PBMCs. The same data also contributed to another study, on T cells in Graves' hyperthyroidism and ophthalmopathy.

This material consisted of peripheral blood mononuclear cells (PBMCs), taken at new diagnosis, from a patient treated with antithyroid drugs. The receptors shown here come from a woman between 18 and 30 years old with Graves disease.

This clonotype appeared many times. The CDR3 DNA follows: TGCGCCAGCAGCTTGGTTCAGGGTACCGGGGAGCTGTTTTTT. Its translation is CASSLVQGTGELFF. The rearrangement links TRBV5-1 to TRBJ2-2; possible D gene TRBD1, 5 bases. Trimming took off 0 bases at V and 5 bases at J, with 8 bases between the two ends. The germline gives CDR1 SGHRS, CDR2 YFSETQ. This CDR3 region has 14 residues.

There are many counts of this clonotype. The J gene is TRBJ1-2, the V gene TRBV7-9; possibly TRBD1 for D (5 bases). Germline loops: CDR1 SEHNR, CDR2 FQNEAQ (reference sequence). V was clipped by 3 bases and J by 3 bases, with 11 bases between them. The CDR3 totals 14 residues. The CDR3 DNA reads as TGTGCCAGCAGCTTGGGGCCCCGGGACTATGGCTACACCTTC. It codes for CASSLGPRDYGYTF.

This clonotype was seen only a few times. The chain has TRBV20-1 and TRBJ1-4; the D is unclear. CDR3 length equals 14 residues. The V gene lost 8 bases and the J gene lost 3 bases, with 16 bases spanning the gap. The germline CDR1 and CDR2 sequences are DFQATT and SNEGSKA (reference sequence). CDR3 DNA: TGCAGTACGCAGAGGGTTGGAGCTAATGAAAAACTGTTTTTT. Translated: CSTQRVGANEKLFF.

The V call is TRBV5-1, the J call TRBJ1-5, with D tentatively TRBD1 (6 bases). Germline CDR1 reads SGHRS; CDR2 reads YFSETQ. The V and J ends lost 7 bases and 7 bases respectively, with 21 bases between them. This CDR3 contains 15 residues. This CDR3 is CASSKGGGDGQPQHF. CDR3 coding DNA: TGCGCCAGCTCAAAGGGGGGGGGAGATGGCCAGCCCCAGCATTTT.

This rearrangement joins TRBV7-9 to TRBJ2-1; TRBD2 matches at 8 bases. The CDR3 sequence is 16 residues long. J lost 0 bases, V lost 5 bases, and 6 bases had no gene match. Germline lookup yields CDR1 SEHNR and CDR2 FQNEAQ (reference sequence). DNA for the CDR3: TGTGCCAGCAGCAGATACGGGGGGGCCTCCTACAATGAGCAGTTCTTC. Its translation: CASSRYGGASYNEQFF.

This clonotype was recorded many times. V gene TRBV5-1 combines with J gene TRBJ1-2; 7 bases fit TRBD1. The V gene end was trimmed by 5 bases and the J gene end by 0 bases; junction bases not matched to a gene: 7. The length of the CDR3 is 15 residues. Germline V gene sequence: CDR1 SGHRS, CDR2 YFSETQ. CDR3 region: CASSYGTATNYGYTF. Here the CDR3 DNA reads TGCGCCAGCAGTTACGGGACAGCCACTAACTATGGCTACACCTTC.

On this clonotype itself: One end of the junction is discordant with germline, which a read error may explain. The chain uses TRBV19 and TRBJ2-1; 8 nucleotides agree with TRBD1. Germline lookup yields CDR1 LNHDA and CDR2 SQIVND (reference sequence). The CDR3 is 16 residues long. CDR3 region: CANSIQGGASYNEQFF. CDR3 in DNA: TGTGCCAATAGTATACAGGGGGGAGCTTCCTACAATGAGCAGTTCTTC.

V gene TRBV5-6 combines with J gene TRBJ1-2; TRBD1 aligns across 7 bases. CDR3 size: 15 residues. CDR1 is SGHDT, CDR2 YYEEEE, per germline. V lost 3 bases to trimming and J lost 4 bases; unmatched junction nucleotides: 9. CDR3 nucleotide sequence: TGTGCCAGCAGCTGGGGCGCGCAGGGGGGCTATGGCTACACCTTC. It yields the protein CASSWGAQGGYGYTF.

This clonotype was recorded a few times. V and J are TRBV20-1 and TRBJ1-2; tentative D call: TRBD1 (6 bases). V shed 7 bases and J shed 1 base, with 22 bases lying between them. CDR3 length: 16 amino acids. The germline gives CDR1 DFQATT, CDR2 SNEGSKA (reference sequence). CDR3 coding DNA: TGCAGTGTTGCCCAGAAGAGGGACACACTTAACTATGGCTACACCTTC. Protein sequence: CSVAQKRDTLNYGYTF.

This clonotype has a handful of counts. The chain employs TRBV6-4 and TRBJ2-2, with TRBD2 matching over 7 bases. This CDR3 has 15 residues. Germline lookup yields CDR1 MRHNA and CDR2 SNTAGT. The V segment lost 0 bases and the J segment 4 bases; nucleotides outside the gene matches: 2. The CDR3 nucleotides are TGTGCCAGCAGTGACTCGGGCGGGAGCACCGGGGAGCTGTTTTTT. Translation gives CASSDSGGSTGELFF.

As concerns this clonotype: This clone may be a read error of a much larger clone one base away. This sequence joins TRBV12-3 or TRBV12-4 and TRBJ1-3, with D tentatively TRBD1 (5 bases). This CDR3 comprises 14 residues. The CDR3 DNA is TGTGCCAGCAGTTTCGGGGGTGCTGGAAACCCCATATATTTT. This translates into CASSFGGAGNPIYF.

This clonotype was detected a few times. The CDR3 nucleotides are TGTGCCAGTAGTCCGGAGGGACAGAACTATGGCTACACCTTC. It codes for CASSPEGQNYGYTF. The genes are TRBV19 and TRBJ1-2; 7 nucleotides line up with TRBD1. J was trimmed by 2 bases and V by 5 bases; bases with no gene match: 5. Germline lookup yields CDR1 LNHDA and CDR2 SQIVND (reference sequence). The CDR3 contains 14 residues.

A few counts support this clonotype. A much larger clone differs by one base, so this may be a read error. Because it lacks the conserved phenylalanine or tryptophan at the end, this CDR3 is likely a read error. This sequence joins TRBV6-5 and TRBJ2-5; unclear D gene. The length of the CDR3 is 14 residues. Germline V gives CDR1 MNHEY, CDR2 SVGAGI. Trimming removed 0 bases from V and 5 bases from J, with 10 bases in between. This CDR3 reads CASSYSLGTETQYS. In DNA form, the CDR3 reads TGTGCCAGCAGTTACTCGCTTGGCACGGAGACCCAGTACTCC.

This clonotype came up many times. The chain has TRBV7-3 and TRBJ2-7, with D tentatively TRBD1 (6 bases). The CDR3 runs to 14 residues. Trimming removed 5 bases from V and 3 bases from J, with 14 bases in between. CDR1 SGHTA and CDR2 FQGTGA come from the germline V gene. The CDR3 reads CASSGGTLYYEQYF. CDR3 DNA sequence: TGTGCCAGCAGCGGTGGGACACTATACTACGAGCAGTACTTC.

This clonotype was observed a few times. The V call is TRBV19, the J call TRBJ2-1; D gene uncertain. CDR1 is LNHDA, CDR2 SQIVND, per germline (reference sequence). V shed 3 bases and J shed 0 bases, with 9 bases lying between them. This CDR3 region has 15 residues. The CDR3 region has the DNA TGTGCCAGTAGTATCGAAAAGAGCTCCTACAATGAGCAGTTCTTC. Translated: CASSIEKSSYNEQFF.

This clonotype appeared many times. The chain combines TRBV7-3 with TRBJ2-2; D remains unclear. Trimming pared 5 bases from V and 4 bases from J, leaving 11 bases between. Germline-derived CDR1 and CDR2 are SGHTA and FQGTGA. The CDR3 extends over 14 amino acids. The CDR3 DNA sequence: TGTGCCAGCAGCAGGCTAGGTGGCACCGGGGAGCTGTTTTTT. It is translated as CASSRLGGTGELFF.

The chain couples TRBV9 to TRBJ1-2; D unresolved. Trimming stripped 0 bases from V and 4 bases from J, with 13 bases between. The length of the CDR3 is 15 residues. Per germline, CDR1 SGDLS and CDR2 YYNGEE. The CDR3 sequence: CASSVVGRVGYGYTF. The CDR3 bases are TGTGCCAGCAGCGTAGTTGGTCGCGTTGGCTATGGCTACACCTTC.

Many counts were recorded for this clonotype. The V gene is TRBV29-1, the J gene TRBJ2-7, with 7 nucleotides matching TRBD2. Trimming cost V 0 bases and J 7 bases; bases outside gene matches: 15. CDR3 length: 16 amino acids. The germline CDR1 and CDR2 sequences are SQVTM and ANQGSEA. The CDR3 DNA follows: TGCAGCGTTGAAGATAATAGTGGCGGGAGCCTTTGGGAGCAGTACTTC. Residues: CSVEDNSGGSLWEQYF.

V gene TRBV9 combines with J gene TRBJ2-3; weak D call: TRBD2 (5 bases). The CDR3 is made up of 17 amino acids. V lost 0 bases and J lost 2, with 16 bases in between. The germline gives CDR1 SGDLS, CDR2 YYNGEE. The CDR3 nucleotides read TGTGCCAGCAGCGTAGAGGACTTCCCCTCCCCCACAGATACGCAGTATTTT. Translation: CASSVEDFPSPTDTQYF.

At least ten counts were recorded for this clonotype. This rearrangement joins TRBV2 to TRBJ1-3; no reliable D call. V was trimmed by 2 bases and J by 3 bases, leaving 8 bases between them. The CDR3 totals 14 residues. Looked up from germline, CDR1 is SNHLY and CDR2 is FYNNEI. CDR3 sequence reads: CASSETGFGNTIYF. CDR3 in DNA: TGTGCCAGCAGTGAAACCGGGTTTGGAAACACCATATATTTT.

The CDR3 DNA follows: TGTGCCAGCAGTTTAAGGCAGGGAAGACGAAATGAGCAGTTCTTC. Its protein is CASSLRQGRRNEQFF. The V call is TRBV12-3 or TRBV12-4, the J call TRBJ2-1; a weak D match, TRBD1 (5 bases). Between the trimmed V and J ends, which lost 2 bases and 7 bases, there was a span of 15 bases. This CDR3 contains 15 residues.

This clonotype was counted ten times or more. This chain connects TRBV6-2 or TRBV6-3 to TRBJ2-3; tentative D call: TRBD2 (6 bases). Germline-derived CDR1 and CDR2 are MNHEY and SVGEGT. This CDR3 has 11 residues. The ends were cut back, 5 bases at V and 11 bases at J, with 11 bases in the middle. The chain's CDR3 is CASSLTSKQYF. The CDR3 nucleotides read TGTGCCAGCAGTCTCACTAGCAAGCAGTATTTT.

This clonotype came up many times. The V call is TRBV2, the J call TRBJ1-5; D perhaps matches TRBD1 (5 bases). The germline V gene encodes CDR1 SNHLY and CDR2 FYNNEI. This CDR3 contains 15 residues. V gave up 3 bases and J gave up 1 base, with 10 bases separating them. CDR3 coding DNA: TGTGCCAGCAGTGACAGGGCGCGGAGCAATCAGCCCCAGCATTTT. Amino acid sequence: CASSDRARSNQPQHF.

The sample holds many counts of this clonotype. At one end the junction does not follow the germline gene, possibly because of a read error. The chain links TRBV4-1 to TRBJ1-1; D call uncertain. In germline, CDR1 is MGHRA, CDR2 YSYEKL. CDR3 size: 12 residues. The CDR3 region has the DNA TGTGCCAGCAGCCACCAGGACACTGAAGCTTTCTTT. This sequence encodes CASSHQDTEAFF.